These T cell receptor beta chains were read from a single sample in a study of T cells expressing NK-cell markers. Reprocessing the 5' RACE reads, TCRdb reports a single entry for every CDR3 protein and omits DNA. The table lists hundreds of thousands of distinct CDR3 sequences. The sequenced sample consisted of blood T cells: a sorted CD56 or NKG2C T cell subset, CD4+ or CD8+ T cells, or bulk PBMC T cells (not recorded which). These receptors all come from a man younger than 30 in good health. Both conserved end residues are part of each CDR3.

cdr3_aa j_call v_call
CASSLAVLGAETQYF TRBJ2-5 TRBV5-6
CASSYSTYSGANVLTF TRBJ2-6 TRBV6-2/TRBV6-3
CASTSPGSYEQYF TRBJ2-7 TRBV12-3/TRBV12-4
CATSSTRREQFF TRBJ2-1 TRBV15
CASSLWKGVVAFF TRBJ1-1 TRBV3-1
CASSPTGRRLTGANVLTF TRBJ2-6 TRBV5-6
CASSLAPGQGALGANVLTF TRBJ2-6 TRBV5-1
CASSNQPETGLAETQYF TRBJ2-5 TRBV4-1
CASGDKWDQPQHF TRBJ1-5 TRBV6-1
CASSGPGIAGSIGELFF TRBJ2-2 TRBV13
CASSLHASVKTDTQYF TRBJ2-3 TRBV5-1
CASSLSGVIETQYF TRBJ2-5 TRBV12-3/TRBV12-4
CASSISGRNSYNEQFF TRBJ2-1 TRBV19
CASSQTPGLSADEQFF TRBJ2-1 TRBV5-1
CAWSVLKLALPREQFF TRBJ2-1 TRBV30
CATSSPTGLREKLFF TRBJ1-4 TRBV15
CASSPPMGLSTDTQYF TRBJ2-3 TRBV5-1
CSAPRSGTYYNEQFF TRBJ2-1 TRBV20-1
CASSTDPTDTQYF TRBJ2-3 TRBV11-2
CAISASTSGKAYEQYF TRBJ2-7 TRBV10-3
CASSRLTSGNTIYF TRBJ1-3 TRBV12-3/TRBV12-4
CSATSSVTPGELFF TRBJ2-2 TRBV20-1
CASSQRGAGGPGTDTQYF TRBJ2-3 TRBV4-2
CASRRDRDNNEQFF TRBJ2-1 TRBV6-5
CASSLGTDSGNTIYF TRBJ1-3 TRBV12-3/TRBV12-4
CASSLDPGADNEQFF TRBJ2-1 TRBV5-8
CASSQLGTPARDTQYF TRBJ2-3 TRBV12-3/TRBV12-4
CASSWSLDTDTQYF TRBJ2-3 TRBV25-1
CSASTSTVNEQFF TRBJ2-1 TRBV20-1
CSARDRRQGKSNTEAFF TRBJ1-1 TRBV20-1
CAITEGREQFF TRBJ2-1 TRBV10-3
CAIGVVGELFF TRBJ2-2 TRBV2
CASSLDPDTDTQYF TRBJ2-3 TRBV6-5
CASSLGGARNTEAFF TRBJ1-1 TRBV7-9
CASSSRTGKSYGYTF TRBJ1-2 TRBV7-9
CASSGGQGYYGYTF TRBJ1-2 TRBV25-1
CASSEAREEGRKNQPQHF TRBJ1-5 TRBV6-1
CGGRGPVNTEAFF TRBJ1-1 TRBV29-1
CSASPLAGPNEQFF TRBJ2-1 TRBV20-1
CASGGASYGYTF TRBJ1-2 TRBV28
CASSQGGGSGSETQYF TRBJ2-5 TRBV4-3
CATSWSDNQPQHF TRBJ1-5 TRBV24-1
CASSPSTGGAITGANVLTF TRBJ2-6 TRBV7-9
CATSYGQNNEQFF TRBJ2-1 TRBV10-3
CASSHTGEGYEQYF TRBJ2-7 TRBV7-9
CASSPGGLRAKNIQYF TRBJ2-4 TRBV7-2
CASRHRGRMYNEQFF TRBJ2-1 TRBV12-3/TRBV12-4
CASSPRDRKETQYF TRBJ2-5 TRBV27
CASSSPSNAQDTQYF TRBJ2-3 TRBV12-3/TRBV12-4
CAISPDGISGANVLTF TRBJ2-6 TRBV10-3
CATLDRGHGELFF TRBJ2-2 TRBV10-3
CSASSAYEQYF TRBJ2-7 TRBV20-1
CASRGQGDRGYNEQFF TRBJ2-1 TRBV6-2/TRBV6-3
CSARDSPPRETQYF TRBJ2-5 TRBV20-1
CATSRGGRDTDTQYF TRBJ2-3 TRBV15
CATRVGQGSVIQYF TRBJ2-4 TRBV24-1
CASSLQGRVNEQFF TRBJ2-1 TRBV5-1
CATSDRGLALEQFF TRBJ2-1 TRBV24-1
CASSSTSGSGTQYF TRBJ2-5 TRBV27
CASSLLPPGTQPQHF TRBJ1-5 TRBV28